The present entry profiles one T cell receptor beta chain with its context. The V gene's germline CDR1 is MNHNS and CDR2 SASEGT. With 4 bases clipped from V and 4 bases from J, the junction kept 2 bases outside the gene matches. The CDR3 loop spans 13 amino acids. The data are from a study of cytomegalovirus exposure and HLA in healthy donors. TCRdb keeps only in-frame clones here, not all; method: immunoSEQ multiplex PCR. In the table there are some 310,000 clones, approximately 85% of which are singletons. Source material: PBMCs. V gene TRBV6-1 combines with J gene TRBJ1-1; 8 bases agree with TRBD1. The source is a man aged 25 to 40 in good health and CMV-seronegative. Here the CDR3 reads CASSGQGFTEAFF. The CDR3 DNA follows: TGTGCCAGCAGTGGACAGGGGTTCACTGAAGCTTTCTTT.